Following are 25 T cell receptor beta chains from one sample sequenced in a study of blood T cell repertoires in COVID-19. The repertoire was sequenced with immunoSEQ multiplex PCR; TCRdb's copy has only in-frame clones and lacks some. There are fewer than 100,000 clones in the sample; approximately 85% occur only once, and 8.5% to 10% lies in the top ten. The sample comprised peripheral blood. All receptors derive from a middle-aged man with COVID-19, enrolled during active disease.

The chain combines TRBV2 with TRBJ2-5; D possibly corresponds to TRBD2 (5 bases). V shed 7 bases and J shed 9 bases, with 15 bases lying between them. This CDR3 contains 12 residues. The germline V gene encodes CDR1 SNHLY and CDR2 FYNNEI. CDR3 DNA: TGTGCCAGCACCGAAGGGAGTGGGGCCCAGTACTTC. It codes for CASTEGSGAQYF. Drawing the rest from reference TRBV2 and TRBJ2-5, the complete variable domain is EPEVTQTPSHQVTQMGQEVILRCVPISNHLYFYWYRQILGQKVEFLVSFYNNEISEKSEIFDDQFSVERPDGSNFTLKIRSTKLEDSAMYFCASTEGSGAQYFGPGTRLLVL.

The chain couples TRBV10-3 to TRBJ2-1; 7 bases match TRBD2. Unmatched junction bases numbered 6, after V lost 3 bases and J lost 7 bases. CDR3 length: 14 residues. Germline V gene data show CDR1 as ENHRY and CDR2 as SYGVKD. The CDR3 coding sequence is TGTGCCATCAGTGATGGACTAGTAAGGAATGAGCAGTTCTTC. This gives the protein CAISDGLVRNEQFF.

This chain connects TRBV7-3 to TRBJ2-1; maybe TRBD2 (6 bases). CDR3 length: 12 amino acids. V was clipped by 8 bases and J by 6 bases, with 11 bases between them. Germline values: CDR1 SGHTA, CDR2 FQGTGA. The CDR3 protein is CASSGVSNEQFF. DNA of the CDR3: TGTGCCAGCTCGGGAGTGAGCAATGAGCAGTTCTTC.

The chain uses TRBV4-2 and TRBJ2-3, with 15 positions matching TRBD2. V was clipped by 4 bases and J by 4 bases; unmatched bases: 9. The germline CDR1 and CDR2 sequences are LGHNA and YNFKEQ. CDR3 size: 18 residues. The CDR3: CASSPGTSGRIVSDTQYF. In DNA, the CDR3 is TGTGCCAGCAGCCCCGGGACTAGCGGGAGGATAGTGTCAGATACGCAGTATTTT.

The chain is built from TRBV7-2 and TRBJ2-3; TRBD2 might be the D (5 bases). Germline V gene sequence: CDR1 SGHTA, CDR2 FQGNSA. V lost 3 bases and J lost 1, with 8 bases in between. This CDR3 comprises 14 residues. Here the CDR3 reads CASSLQRGTDTQYF. The CDR3, as DNA: TGTGCCAGCAGCTTGCAGAGGGGCACAGATACGCAGTATTTT.

The CDR3 region is CASSLSLVSGGETQYF. CDR3 DNA sequence: TGTGCCAGCAGCTTGTCCCTAGTTTCAGGGGGGGAGACCCAGTACTTC. This rearrangement joins TRBV5-4 to TRBJ2-5; a possible D gene is TRBD1 (7 bases). Germline CDR1 reads SGHNT; CDR2 reads YYREEE (reference sequence). The germline V and J ends were trimmed by 1 base and 5 bases, with 18 bases remaining between them. This CDR3 is built from 16 residues.

This chain links TRBV7-8 with TRBJ2-7; 8 bases are shared with TRBD1. The CDR3 is made up of 14 amino acids. Germline loops: CDR1 SGHVS, CDR2 FQNEAQ. J was trimmed by 3 bases and V by 3 bases; bases with no gene match: 4. CDR3 protein: CASSFRDRNYEQYF. The CDR3 region has the DNA TGTGCCAGCAGCTTTAGGGACAGGAACTACGAGCAGTACTTC.

The V call is TRBV6-4, the J call TRBJ2-3; TRBD2 aligns across 9 bases. V lost 4 bases to trimming and J lost 2 bases; unmatched junction nucleotides: 4. Germline CDR1 reads MRHNA; CDR2 reads SNTAGT. This CDR3 has 15 residues. CDR3 in amino acids: CASSALAGPTDTQYF. DNA for the CDR3: TGTGCCAGCAGTGCTCTAGCGGGGCCCACAGATACGCAGTATTTT.

The rearrangement joins TRBV9 to TRBJ1-4, with a weak D call TRBD1 (6 bases). In germline, CDR1 is SGDLS, CDR2 YYNGEE. Trimming pared 4 bases from V and 7 bases from J, leaving 20 bases between. The CDR3 contains 16 residues. The chain's CDR3 is CASSTGGGAKGEKLFF. The CDR3 DNA sequence: TGTGCCAGCAGCACCGGCGGGGGGGCGAAAGGTGAAAAACTGTTTTTT.

V and J are TRBV7-2 and TRBJ2-1; TRBD2 matches 14 bases. V shed 2 bases, J shed 9 bases, and the junction held 6 bases outside the gene matches. This CDR3 has 16 residues. Germline CDR1 reads SGHTA; CDR2 reads FQGNSA. Here the CDR3 reads CASSLSGTSGGSEQFF. CDR3 nucleotides: TGTGCCAGCAGCTTAAGCGGGACTAGCGGGGGAAGTGAGCAGTTCTTC.

This clone was seen once. The CDR3 reads CASSEVGTATDTQYF. CDR3 nucleotide sequence: TGTGCCAGCAGTGAAGTAGGGACAGCCACAGATACGCAGTATTTT. The chain carries TRBV2 and TRBJ2-3; 7 bases agree with TRBD1. The CDR3 spans 15 residues. The V segment lost 1 base and the J segment 2 bases; nucleotides outside the gene matches: 3. Germline V gene sequence: CDR1 SNHLY, CDR2 FYNNEI.

V is TRBV7-9 and J is TRBJ2-2; 8 positions match TRBD1. CDR1 is SEHNR and CDR2 is FQNEAQ in the germline V gene (reference sequence). The J segment lost 9 bases and the V segment lost 6 bases, leaving 6 bases of the junction unmatched. This CDR3 is 13 amino acids long. The CDR3 protein is CASSLQGERELFF. In DNA, the CDR3 is TGTGCCAGCAGTTTACAGGGGGAAAGGGAGCTGTTTTTT.

This chain connects TRBV28 to TRBJ2-5, with 9 bases aligning to TRBD1. With 6 bases clipped from V and 0 bases from J, the junction kept 2 bases outside the gene matches. CDR1 is MDHEN and CDR2 is SYDVKM in the germline V gene. This CDR3 comprises 14 residues. The CDR3 region is CASRGQGNQETQYF. DNA of the CDR3: TGTGCCAGCAGGGGACAGGGCAACCAAGAGACCCAGTACTTC.

V and J are TRBV4-1 and TRBJ1-4, with a possible D match to TRBD1 (5 bases). Germline lookup yields CDR1 MGHRA and CDR2 YSYEKL. The CDR3 consists of 18 residues. V lost 6 bases to trimming and J lost 4 bases, with 24 bases between them. CDR3 amino acids: CASRSTVPSGTSNEKLFF. DNA of the CDR3: TGCGCCAGCAGATCCACCGTGCCATCGGGGACTAGTAATGAAAAACTGTTTTTT.

The chain links TRBV4-2 to TRBJ2-5, with TRBD2 identical over 8 bases. V lost 0 bases, J lost 5 bases, and 8 bases stayed unmatched. The CDR3 has 16 residues. Germline V gene lookup returns CDR1 LGHNA and CDR2 YNFKEQ. CDR3 in DNA: TGTGCCAGCAGCCAAGATGGGACTAGAGAGGGGGAGACCCAGTACTTC. It codes for CASSQDGTREGETQYF.

This clone was observed a single time. The gene calls are TRBV4-1 and TRBJ2-2, with 7 bases that match TRBD1. The J segment lost 5 bases and the V segment lost 3 bases, leaving 3 bases of the junction unmatched. The CDR3 runs 14 residues. Germline assignment: CDR1 MGHRA and CDR2 YSYEKL. CDR3 protein: CASSHTQGTGELFF. Here the CDR3 DNA reads TGCGCCAGCAGCCACACACAGGGGACCGGGGAGCTGTTTTTT.

The V gene is TRBV5-8, the J gene TRBJ2-5; D is unresolved. CDR1 and CDR2 from the germline V gene are SGHTS and YDEGEE. The CDR3 sequence is 11 residues long. The V end was cut by 4 bases, the J end by 5 bases, with 6 bases between. The chain's CDR3 is CASSPRETQYF. The CDR3 DNA reads as TGTGCCAGCAGCCCGCGGGAGACCCAGTACTTC.

This chain links TRBV7-2 with TRBJ2-5, with D unclear. This CDR3 spans 12 amino acids. CDR1 is SGHTA, CDR2 FQGNSA, per germline. The ends were cut back, 5 bases at V and 5 bases at J, with 9 bases in the middle. CDR3 nucleotides: TGTGCCAGCAGCCCAGGCTCGGAGACCCAGTACTTC. This sequence encodes CASSPGSETQYF.

V gene TRBV7-2 combines with J gene TRBJ2-7; 10 bases align to TRBD2. J lost 3 bases, V lost 5 bases, and 7 bases had no gene match. The CDR3 is made up of 15 amino acids. CDR1 is SGHTA and CDR2 is FQGNSA in the germline V gene. CDR3 nucleotides: TGTGCCAGCAGCCTACTAGCGGGATCCCTCTACGAGCAGTACTTC. Translated, it gives CASSLLAGSLYEQYF.

The chain couples TRBV30 to TRBJ2-7, with 10 nucleotides matching TRBD2. Germline V lookup: CDR1 GTSNPN, CDR2 SVGIG (reference sequence). J lost 3 bases, V lost 8 bases, and 16 bases had no gene match. The CDR3 is 16 residues long. CDR3 region: CAQRYGGTSGIYEQYF. The CDR3 DNA reads TGTGCCCAAAGGTACGGTGGTACTAGCGGGATCTACGAGCAGTACTTC.

For this clone: A read error is possible here, since a much larger clone lies one base away. This sample includes further DNA sequences coding for the same CDR3. The V gene is TRBV7-9, the J gene TRBJ2-7; 8 nucleotides line up with TRBD2. Unmatched junction bases numbered 10, after V lost 6 bases and J lost 3 bases. The CDR3 is made up of 15 amino acids. In germline, CDR1 is SEHNR, CDR2 FQNEAQ (reference sequence). CDR3 loop: CASRADGGDSYEQYF. CDR3 sequence (DNA): TGTGCCAGCAGGGCGGACGGGGGGGATAGCTACGAGCAGTACTTC.

The CDR3, as DNA: TGTGCCAGCAGTAGGAGGACGGATGAAAAACTGTTTTTT. Translated, it gives CASSRRTDEKLFF. The chain couples TRBV28 to TRBJ1-4; D uncertain. The CDR3 runs to 13 residues. Deletions cut 5 bases from V and 6 bases from J, with 10 bases between. Germline V lookup: CDR1 MDHEN, CDR2 SYDVKM.

The chain recombines TRBV3-1 (or the pseudogene TRBV3-2) with TRBJ2-1; the match to TRBD2 covers 14 bases. With V trimmed by 8 bases and J by 8 bases, 8 bases remained unmatched. This CDR3 is built from 15 residues. Germline assignment: CDR1 LGHDT and CDR2 YNNKEL (reference sequence). CDR3 sequence: CASSPTSGRVYEQFF. DNA of the CDR3: TGTGCCAGCTCCCCGACTAGCGGGAGGGTGTATGAGCAGTTCTTC.

V and J are TRBV24-1 and TRBJ2-7, with 7 positions matching TRBD1. After removal of 3 bases from V and 1 base from J, the junction contained 5 bases not matched to a gene. Germline V gene sequence: CDR1 KGHDR, CDR2 SFDVKD. The CDR3 covers 15 residues. CDR3: CATSDRDSWSYEQYF. The CDR3 DNA reads TGTGCCACCAGTGATCGGGACAGTTGGTCCTACGAGCAGTACTTC.

The chain has TRBV5-4 and TRBJ2-3, with D unclear. Per germline, CDR1 SGHNT and CDR2 YYREEE (reference sequence). CDR3 length equals 14 residues. V was cut by 2 bases and J by 0 bases, with 7 bases left in between. The CDR3 DNA follows: TGTGCCAGCAGCTTTCCCCAGAGCACAGATACGCAGTATTTT. Its translation: CASSFPQSTDTQYF.